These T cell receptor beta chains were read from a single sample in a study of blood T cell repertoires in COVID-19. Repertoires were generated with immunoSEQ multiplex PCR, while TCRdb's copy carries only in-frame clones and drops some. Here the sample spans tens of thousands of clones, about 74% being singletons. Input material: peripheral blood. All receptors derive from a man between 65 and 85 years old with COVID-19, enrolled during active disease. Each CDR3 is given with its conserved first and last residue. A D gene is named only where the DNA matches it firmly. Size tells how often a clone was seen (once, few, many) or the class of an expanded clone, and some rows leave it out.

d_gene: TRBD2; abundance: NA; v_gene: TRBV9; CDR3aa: CASSVGPTSVTDTQYF
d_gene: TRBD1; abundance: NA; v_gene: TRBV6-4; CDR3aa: CASSPRQGLNTGELFF
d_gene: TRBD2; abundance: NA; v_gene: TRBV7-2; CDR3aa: CASSAGTKQFF
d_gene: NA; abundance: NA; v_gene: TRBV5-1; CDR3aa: CASSLAQSNEQFF
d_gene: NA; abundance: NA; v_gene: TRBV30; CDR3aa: CAWKRQLLNTGELFF
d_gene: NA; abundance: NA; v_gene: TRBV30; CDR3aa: CAWSSIARNEQFF
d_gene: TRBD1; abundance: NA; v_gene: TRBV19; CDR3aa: CASSTYFGQAQETQYF
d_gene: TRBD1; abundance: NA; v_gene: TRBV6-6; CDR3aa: CASIPGGSSGNTIYF
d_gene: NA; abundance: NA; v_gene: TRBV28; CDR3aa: CASSLLDSDNEQFF
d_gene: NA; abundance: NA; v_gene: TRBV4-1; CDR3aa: CASSPMLKGADQPQHF
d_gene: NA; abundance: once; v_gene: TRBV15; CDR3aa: CATSRDGGRVNEQFF
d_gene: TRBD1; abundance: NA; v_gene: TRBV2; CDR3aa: CASSREGAGGYTF
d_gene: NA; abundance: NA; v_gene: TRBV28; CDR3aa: CASRQTNEKLFF
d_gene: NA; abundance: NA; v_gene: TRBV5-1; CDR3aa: CASSLAGEPGVYEQYF
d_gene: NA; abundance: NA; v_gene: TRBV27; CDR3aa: CASSLSRNTEAFF
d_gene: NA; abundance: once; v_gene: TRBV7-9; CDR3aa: CASSLGGYNYGYTF
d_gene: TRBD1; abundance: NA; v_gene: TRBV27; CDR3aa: CASSRQGLTNYGYTF